Each of the 15 T cell receptor beta chains below was sequenced from the same sample in a study of T cell changes during pregnancy in multiple sclerosis (dated by TCRdb to between 2017 and 2020). Library prep was done by the immunoSEQ multiplex PCR assay. TCRdb limited this immuneACCESS table to in-frame rearrangements with V and J called. A share of clones is missing; checked studies link under half to unresolved V genes, and the rest is unexplained. This sample comprises under 80,000 clones, around 94% of them detected only once. The ten top clones hold 0.58% of the sample. The sample consisted of peripheral blood, taken in the third trimester of pregnancy. The receptors shown here come from a female donor with multiple sclerosis, enrolled in a pregnancy study.

This chain connects TRBV23-1 to TRBJ1-3; D gene uncertain. TRBV23-1 is an ORF, and what it does is uncertain. The ends were cut back, 5 bases at V and 2 bases at J, with 19 bases in the middle. The CDR3 length is 17 residues. The CDR3 DNA sequence: TGCGCCAGCAGTTTCCCCGCGCGAGGTTGTACTGGAAACACCATATATTTT. Translating gives CASSFPARGCTGNTIYF.

The chain is built from TRBV7-2 and TRBJ1-1; D remains ambiguous. V lost 4 bases, J lost 10 bases, and 25 bases lay in between. The germline CDR1 and CDR2 sequences are SGHTA and FQGNSA. This CDR3 region has 16 residues. The CDR3 region has the DNA TGTGCCAGCAGCTCGACTATCCGGAGGGTACCTGGCGGAGCTTTCTTT. It specifies CASSSTIRRVPGGAFF. Variable domain in full (rest from reference TRBV7-2 and TRBJ1-1): GAGVSQSPSNKVTEKGKDVELRCDPISGHTALYWYRQSLGQGLEFLIYFQGNSAPDKSGLPSDRFSAERTGGSVSTLTIQRTQQEDSAVYLCASSSTIRRVPGGAFFGQGTRLTVV.

V is TRBV18 and J is TRBJ1-3, with 7 nucleotides matching TRBD1. The junction had 7 bases not matched to a gene; V was cut back by 3 bases and J by 2 bases. Germline V gives CDR1 KGHSH, CDR2 LQKENI. The CDR3 spans 16 residues. The CDR3 sequence: CASSPSDRAAGNTIYF. CDR3 nucleotide sequence: TGTGCCAGCTCACCGTCTGACAGGGCGGCTGGAAACACCATATATTTT.

The chain couples TRBV4-3 to TRBJ2-2, with a possible D match to TRBD1 (5 bases). This CDR3 is built from 14 residues. Germline lookup yields CDR1 LGHNA and CDR2 YSLEER. Trimming left V 0 bases short and J 7 bases short, with 9 bases between. The CDR3 reads CASSQEGVGGELFF. CDR3 sequence (DNA): TGCGCCAGCAGCCAAGAAGGGGTGGGCGGGGAGCTGTTTTTT.

This clone was counted once. The CDR3: CASSPPRDRSDEQYF. The CDR3 bases are TGTGCCAGCAGCCCCCCCCGGGACAGGAGCGACGAGCAGTACTTC. The chain recombines TRBV7-3 with TRBJ2-7; 8 bases map to TRBD1. Germline V CDR1 and CDR2: SGHTA, FQGTGA. V shed 5 bases and J 5 bases; nucleotides not matched to a gene: 11. This CDR3 comprises 15 residues.

The J gene is TRBJ1-4, the V gene TRBV7-6; 8 bases match TRBD1. The V and J ends lost 0 bases and 5 bases, in that order; junction bases with no gene match: 2. Looked up from germline, CDR1 is SGHVS and CDR2 is FNYEAQ. This CDR3 spans 15 amino acids. The CDR3 protein is CASSLATGVNEKLFF. CDR3 bases: TGTGCCAGCAGCTTAGCGACAGGGGTGAATGAAAAACTGTTTTTT.

This clone appeared a single time. CDR3 DNA: TGTGCCAGCAGTTACTTCCCTACTAGCCGGGTTGAGCAGTTCTTC. This encodes CASSYFPTSRVEQFF. V is TRBV6-6 and J is TRBJ2-1, with D tentatively TRBD2 (6 bases). Trimming removed 1 base at V and 9 bases at J, with 16 bases between. Per germline, CDR1 MNHNY and CDR2 SVGAGI (reference sequence). CDR3 length: 15 residues.

This clone was counted only a few times. The V call is TRBV29-1, the J call TRBJ2-5; no definite D call. V dropped 6 bases and J dropped 2 bases, with 7 bases sitting between them. This CDR3 has 11 amino acids. Per germline, CDR1 SQVTM and CDR2 ANQGSEA. The CDR3 here is CSVARQETQYF. DNA for the CDR3: TGCAGCGTCGCTAGGCAAGAGACCCAGTACTTC. The entire variable domain, with the rest obtained from reference TRBV29-1 and TRBJ2-5, is as follows: SAVISQKPSRDICQRGTSLTIQCQVDSQVTMMFWYRQQPGQSLTLIATANQGSEATYESGFVIDKFPISRPNLTFSTLTVSNMSPEDSSIYLCSVARQETQYFGPGTRLLVL.

The rearrangement uses TRBV10-3 and TRBJ2-5; no clear D. Trimming pared 6 bases from V and 1 base from J, leaving 12 bases between. This CDR3 has 14 amino acids. The germline V gene encodes CDR1 ENHRY and CDR2 SYGVKD. CDR3 in amino acids: CAISSDTTQETQYF. In DNA form, the CDR3 reads TGTGCCATCAGCTCAGACACGACCCAAGAGACCCAGTACTTC.

The V gene is TRBV4-2, the J gene TRBJ2-7; D gene unclear. V was trimmed by 2 bases and J by 0 bases, leaving 8 bases between them. The CDR3 consists of 14 residues. The germline V gene has CDR1 LGHNA and CDR2 YNFKEQ. The CDR3, as DNA: TGTGCCAGCAGCCAACACGAGATCTCCTACGAGCAGTACTTC. This encodes CASSQHEISYEQYF.

The chain is built from TRBV4-3 and TRBJ1-6, with 8 bases fitting TRBD1. V was pared by 0 bases and J by 9 bases, with 4 bases of the junction left unmatched. This CDR3 has 15 amino acids. Germline V gene lookup returns CDR1 LGHNA and CDR2 YSLEER. CDR3: CASSQDGQGVSPLHF. The CDR3 DNA reads TGCGCCAGCAGCCAAGATGGACAGGGTGTTTCACCCCTCCACTTT.

Details on this clone: A read error may produce the germline difference seen at one junction end. This sequence joins TRBV29-1 and TRBJ1-2; D perhaps matches TRBD1 (6 bases). The CDR3 extends over 11 amino acids. Germline lookup yields CDR1 SQVTM and CDR2 ANQGSEA. CDR3 loop: CSVDKNREKSF. The CDR3 bases are TGCAGCGTTGATAAGAACAGGGAAAAGTCCTTC. Looking up the rest from reference TRBV29-1 and TRBJ1-2 gives the full variable domain: SAVISQKPSRDICQRGTSLTIQCQVDSQVTMMFWYRQQPGQSLTLIATANQGSEATYESGFVIDKFPISRPNLTFSTLTVSNMSPEDSSIYLCSVDKNREKSFGSGTRLTVV.

This chain joins TRBV5-5 and TRBJ2-7; D is unresolved. Between the trimmed V and J ends, which lost 4 bases and 2 bases, there was a span of 7 bases. The CDR3 extends over 12 amino acids. Germline lookup yields CDR1 SGHKS and CDR2 YYEKEE (reference sequence). DNA for the CDR3: TGTGCCAGCAGCCCGGGTACCTACGAGCAGTACTTC. As protein: CASSPGTYEQYF.

V usage is TRBV5-4 and J usage is TRBJ2-5, with 10 bases lining up with TRBD1. V lost 4 bases to trimming and J lost 7 bases; unmatched junction nucleotides: 13. The CDR3 has 16 amino acids. Germline CDR1 and CDR2: SGHNT and YYREEE (reference sequence). The CDR3 DNA reads as TGTGCCAGCAGCCTAACGACAGGGGGCGCAGGTTTGACCCAGTACTTC. Translating gives CASSLTTGGAGLTQYF.

The chain joins TRBV19 to TRBJ1-1, with a weak D call TRBD1 (6 bases). Germline CDR1 is LNHDA and CDR2 is SQIVND (reference sequence). The V end lost 5 bases, the J end lost 6 bases, and 19 bases lay between the germline ends. The CDR3 loop spans 15 amino acids. CDR3 residues: CASSAFRGARAEAFF. In DNA form, the CDR3 reads TGTGCCAGTAGTGCTTTTCGGGGGGCTCGGGCTGAAGCTTTCTTT.